A selection of T cell receptor beta chains follows, all from one sample in a study of identical twins. TCRdb reprocessed the 5' RACE reads via MiXCR and lists one record per CDR3 protein. The repertoire includes 250,000 or so distinct CDR3 sequences, 12% of them detected once, and under 4.5% sits in the top ten. The sample was also linked to a second study, of yellow fever vaccine responses in identical twins.

Sequenced material: memory (CD45RO+) T cells sorted from blood. These receptor sequences come from a woman aged 18-29 years in good health. The CDR3 runs from the conserved cysteine through the conserved F or W. A D gene is named only where the DNA matches it firmly. Not every row has a clone size; where given, it reads once, few, many or a size class.

many TRBJ2-1 NA TRBV12-3/TRBV12-4 TGTGCCAGCAGTTTATTGACCCACAATGAGCAGTTCTTC CASSLLTHNEQFF
few TRBJ2-1 NA TRBV4-2 TGTGCCAGCAGCCAAGATATTGGGTCCCGCTCCTACAATGAGCAGTTCTTC CASSQDIGSRSYNEQFF
NA TRBJ2-1 TRBD2 TRBV5-4 TGTGCCAGCAGCTTAAAGCGGGGGGGCCTTTACAATGAGCAGTTCTTC CASSLKRGGLYNEQFF
many TRBJ2-2 TRBD1 TRBV2 TGTGCCAGCAGTGAAAGACAGGGGGCGATAACCGGGGAGCTGTTTTTT CASSERQGAITGELFF
few TRBJ2-6 NA TRBV10-3 TGTGCCATCAGTGTTGGGCAGGGAGCTGGGGCCAACGTCCTGACTTTC CAISVGQGAGANVLTF
NA TRBJ1-1 NA TRBV28 TGTGCCAGCAACGAGGTGGACACTGAAGCTTTCTTT CASNEVDTEAFF
few TRBJ2-4 TRBD2 TRBV4-3 TGCGCCAGCAGCCAAGATTCTAGCGGGAGTATGTCCAAAAACATTCAGTACTTC CASSQDSSGSMSKNIQYF
NA TRBJ2-7 NA TRBV30 TGTGCCTGGAGTGTACCGGGCGAGCAGTACTTC CAWSVPGEQYF
NA TRBJ2-3 NA TRBV3-1 TGTGCCAGCAGCCAAGGCAGTTCCACAGATACGCAGTATTTT CASSQGSSTDTQYF
NA TRBJ2-5 TRBD1 TRBV12-3/TRBV12-4 TGTGCCAGCAGCCCACAGGGGGCGGGTGAGACCCAGTACTTC CASSPQGAGETQYF
NA TRBJ2-3 NA TRBV30 TGTGCCTGGAGTGTGGGCGGGGTTGGCACAGATACGCAGTATTTT CAWSVGGVGTDTQYF
few TRBJ1-2 NA TRBV5-1 TGCGCCAGCAGCTTGGAACACCCGCCGGGCGGCTACACCTTC CASSLEHPPGGYTF
NA TRBJ2-7 TRBD2 TRBV11-3 TGTGCCAGCAGCTTAGGCGGCGGGAGTCCGGGCGAGCAGTACTTC CASSLGGGSPGEQYF
many TRBJ2-1 NA TRBV12-3/TRBV12-4 TGTGCCAGCAGTTTAGAAAGGGTCATTAACGGTGAGCAGTTCTTC CASSLERVINGEQFF
NA TRBJ1-6 NA TRBV4-2 TGTGCCAGCAGCCCCCGGGACCTGAATAATTCACCCCTCCACTTT CASSPRDLNNSPLHF
few TRBJ2-1 NA TRBV7-2 TGTGCCAGCAGCTTAATGGCGGGATCCTACAATGAGCAGTTCTTC CASSLMAGSYNEQFF
many TRBJ1-5 NA TRBV12-3/TRBV12-4 TGTGCCAGCACATGGGGCCTCAATCAGCCCCAGCATTTT CASTWGLNQPQHF
NA TRBJ2-3 NA TRBV5-1 TGCGCCAGCAGCTTGGGCTGGGTAGATACGCAGTATTTT CASSLGWVDTQYF
few TRBJ2-3 NA TRBV7-3 TGTGCCAGCAGCGCAACTGGAGAGACAGATACGCAGTATTTT CASSATGETDTQYF
NA TRBJ1-4 NA TRBV5-1 TGCGCCAGCAGCAGCGTGAAGGGGGCTAATGAAAAACTGTTTTTT CASSSVKGANEKLFF
NA TRBJ1-2 NA TRBV28 TGTGCCAGCTACTCGTTAGCGGGCGGCTACACCTTC CASYSLAGGYTF
NA TRBJ2-7 NA TRBV11-2 TGTGCCAGCACCTCAACCGGGTGGGGCTACGAGCAGTACTTC CASTSTGWGYEQYF
NA TRBJ2-2 TRBD2 TRBV6-5 TGTGCCAGCAGTTACCGGACTAGTAAAGTCCGGGGCGGGGAGCTGTTTTTT CASSYRTSKVRGGELFF
once TRBJ2-3 NA TRBV19 TGTGCCAGTACTAAGACAGGGACTCTTAGCACAGATACGCAGTATTTT CASTKTGTLSTDTQYF
many TRBJ2-7 TRBD1 TRBV29-1 TGCAGCGTCCCGGGACAGGGGTTCGAGCAGTACTTC CSVPGQGFEQYF
few TRBJ1-1 NA TRBV5-4 TGTGCCAGCAGCTTTTACACCCCCGGGATGAACACTGAAGCTTTCTTT CASSFYTPGMNTEAFF
many TRBJ2-1 NA TRBV6-2/TRBV6-3 TGTGCCAGCAGTTATAAGGAGTACAATGAGCAGTTCTTC CASSYKEYNEQFF
few TRBJ2-1 TRBD2 TRBV9 TGTGCCAGCAGCGTAGAACTAGCGGGGGACAATGAGCAGTTCTTC CASSVELAGDNEQFF
many TRBJ2-3 NA TRBV7-6 TGTGCCAGCAGCTTAGAACGGAACACAGATACGCAGTATTTT CASSLERNTDTQYF
NA TRBJ2-7 NA TRBV3-1 TGTGCCAGCAGCCAAGATTTCAGGGGCTACGAGCAGTACTTC CASSQDFRGYEQYF
NA TRBJ1-1 TRBD1 TRBV14 TGTGCCAGCAGCACCCAGGGGGGCACTGAAGCTTTCTTT CASSTQGGTEAFF
NA TRBJ2-2 NA TRBV7-3 TGTGCCAGCAGCTTAATAGGGATAAACACCGGGGAGCTGTTTTTT CASSLIGINTGELFF
few TRBJ1-1 TRBD1 TRBV20-1 TGCAGTGCTCCTAGGACAGGGGGTAGGAACACTGAAGCTTTCTTT CSAPRTGGRNTEAFF
many TRBJ2-1 TRBD2 TRBV11-2 TGTGCCAGCAGGACTAGCGGGCCTTCCTACAATGAGCAGTTCTTC CASRTSGPSYNEQFF
NA TRBJ2-2 TRBD1 TRBV29-1 TGCAGCGTTGAGCAAGACAGGGACGGGGAGCTGTTTTTT CSVEQDRDGELFF
many TRBJ2-5 TRBD2 TRBV12-3/TRBV12-4 TGTGCCAGCAGTACACTAGCGAGGGAGACCCAGTACTTC CASSTLARETQYF
NA TRBJ2-7 NA TRBV7-2 TGTGCCAGCAGCTTAGTCCCGGGCTCGCGCGAGCAGTACTTC CASSLVPGSREQYF
NA TRBJ2-2 NA TRBV6-2/TRBV6-3 TGTGCCAGCAGATCCCGAACCGGGGAGCTGTTTTTT CASRSRTGELFF
many TRBJ2-3 TRBD2 TRBV29-1 TGCAGCGTTGAAGATCTCGGGGATCCTAGCGGGAGGACAGATACGCAGTATTTT CSVEDLGDPSGRTDTQYF
NA TRBJ2-5 NA TRBV7-2 TGTGCCAGCAGCTTAGCGCAGACCCAGTACTTC CASSLAQTQYF
few TRBJ2-1 NA TRBV12-3/TRBV12-4 TGTGCCAGCAGTTCCACACAGGCACCCTTAAGCGATGAGCAGTTCTTC CASSSTQAPLSDEQFF
NA TRBJ2-5 TRBD2 TRBV29-1 TGCAGCGCCCAACTAGCGGTTGGGACCCAGTACTTC CSAQLAVGTQYF
NA TRBJ2-1 NA TRBV20-1 TGCAGTGCTAGAGATGGTAGGGGTGATGAGCAGTTCTTC CSARDGRGDEQFF
few TRBJ2-2 TRBD1 TRBV12-3/TRBV12-4 TGTGCCTCCGGACAGGGCATCGGGGAGCTGTTTTTT CASGQGIGELFF
few TRBJ2-2 TRBD2 TRBV28 TGTGCCACCATAGCGGGGAACACCGGGGAGCTGTTTTTT CATIAGNTGELFF
few TRBJ2-1 TRBD2 TRBV20-1 TGCAGTGCTAGAGATTGGGCTAGCGGGAGTCGAGATGAGCAGTTCTTC CSARDWASGSRDEQFF
few TRBJ1-5 NA TRBV7-9 TGTGCCAGCAGCTTAGCCGGACGGGGCAAGGATCAGCCCCAGCATTTT CASSLAGRGKDQPQHF
many TRBJ2-7 TRBD1 TRBV11-1 TGTGCCAGCAGCTTAGTCGGAAGTTACGGGACAGGGAGCCACGAGCAGTACTTC CASSLVGSYGTGSHEQYF
NA TRBJ2-1 TRBD2 TRBV4-3 TGCGCCAGCAGGCAAGATAGTACTAGCGGGGTCGCCTACAATGAGCAGTTCTTC CASRQDSTSGVAYNEQFF
NA TRBJ1-5 NA TRBV30 TGTGCCTGGCGACACGGTAGCAATCAGCCCCAGCATTTT CAWRHGSNQPQHF
NA TRBJ2-7 TRBD2 TRBV10-3 TGTGCCATCAGCCCGGGACTAGCGGGAGGGTCCTACGAGCAGTACTTC CAISPGLAGGSYEQYF
few TRBJ2-3 NA TRBV3-1 TGTGCCAGCAGCCAACTCTCCCCAGATACGCAGTATTTT CASSQLSPDTQYF
few TRBJ2-4 NA TRBV7-2 TGTGCCAGCAGCTTTGGCCCGGGGGCAGCCAAAAACATTCAGTACTTC CASSFGPGAAKNIQYF
few TRBJ2-2 NA TRBV5-1 TGCGCCAGCAGCTTGGGGTGGACAGCTAACACCGGGGAGCTGTTTTTT CASSLGWTANTGELFF
few TRBJ2-7 TRBD2 TRBV10-3 TGTGCCACCCTGGGGGAGAGCGGGGTCTACGAGCAGTACTTC CATLGESGVYEQYF
NA TRBJ1-2 TRBD1 TRBV28 TGTGCCAGCAGGAAAGGACAGGGCTATGGCTACACCTTC CASRKGQGYGYTF
many TRBJ2-2 NA TRBV5-1 TGCGCCAGCAGTCTACAGGGCCGGGTGAACACCGGGGAGCTGTTTTTT CASSLQGRVNTGELFF
NA TRBJ2-7 TRBD2 TRBV6-2/TRBV6-3 TGTGCCAGCGGAAATAGCGGGAAGGAGACCGAGCAGTACTTC CASGNSGKETEQYF
NA TRBJ2-5 TRBD1 TRBV5-6 TGTGCCAGCAGCTCGGGACAGGCAAAAGAGACCCAGTACTTC CASSSGQAKETQYF